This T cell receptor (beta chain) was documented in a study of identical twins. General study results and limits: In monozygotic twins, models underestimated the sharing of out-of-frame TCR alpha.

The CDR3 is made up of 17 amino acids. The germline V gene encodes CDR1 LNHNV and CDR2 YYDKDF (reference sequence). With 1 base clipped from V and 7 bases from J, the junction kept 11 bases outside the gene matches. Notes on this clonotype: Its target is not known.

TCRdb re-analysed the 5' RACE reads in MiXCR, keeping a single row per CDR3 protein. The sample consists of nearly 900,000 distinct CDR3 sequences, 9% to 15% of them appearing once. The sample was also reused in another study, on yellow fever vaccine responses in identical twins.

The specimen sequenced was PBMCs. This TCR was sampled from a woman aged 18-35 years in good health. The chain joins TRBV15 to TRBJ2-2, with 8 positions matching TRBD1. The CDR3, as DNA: TGTGCCACCAGCAGAGCAGGGGCAGGGGGCGCGAGCGGGGAGCTGTTTTTT. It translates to CATSRAGAGGASGELFF.